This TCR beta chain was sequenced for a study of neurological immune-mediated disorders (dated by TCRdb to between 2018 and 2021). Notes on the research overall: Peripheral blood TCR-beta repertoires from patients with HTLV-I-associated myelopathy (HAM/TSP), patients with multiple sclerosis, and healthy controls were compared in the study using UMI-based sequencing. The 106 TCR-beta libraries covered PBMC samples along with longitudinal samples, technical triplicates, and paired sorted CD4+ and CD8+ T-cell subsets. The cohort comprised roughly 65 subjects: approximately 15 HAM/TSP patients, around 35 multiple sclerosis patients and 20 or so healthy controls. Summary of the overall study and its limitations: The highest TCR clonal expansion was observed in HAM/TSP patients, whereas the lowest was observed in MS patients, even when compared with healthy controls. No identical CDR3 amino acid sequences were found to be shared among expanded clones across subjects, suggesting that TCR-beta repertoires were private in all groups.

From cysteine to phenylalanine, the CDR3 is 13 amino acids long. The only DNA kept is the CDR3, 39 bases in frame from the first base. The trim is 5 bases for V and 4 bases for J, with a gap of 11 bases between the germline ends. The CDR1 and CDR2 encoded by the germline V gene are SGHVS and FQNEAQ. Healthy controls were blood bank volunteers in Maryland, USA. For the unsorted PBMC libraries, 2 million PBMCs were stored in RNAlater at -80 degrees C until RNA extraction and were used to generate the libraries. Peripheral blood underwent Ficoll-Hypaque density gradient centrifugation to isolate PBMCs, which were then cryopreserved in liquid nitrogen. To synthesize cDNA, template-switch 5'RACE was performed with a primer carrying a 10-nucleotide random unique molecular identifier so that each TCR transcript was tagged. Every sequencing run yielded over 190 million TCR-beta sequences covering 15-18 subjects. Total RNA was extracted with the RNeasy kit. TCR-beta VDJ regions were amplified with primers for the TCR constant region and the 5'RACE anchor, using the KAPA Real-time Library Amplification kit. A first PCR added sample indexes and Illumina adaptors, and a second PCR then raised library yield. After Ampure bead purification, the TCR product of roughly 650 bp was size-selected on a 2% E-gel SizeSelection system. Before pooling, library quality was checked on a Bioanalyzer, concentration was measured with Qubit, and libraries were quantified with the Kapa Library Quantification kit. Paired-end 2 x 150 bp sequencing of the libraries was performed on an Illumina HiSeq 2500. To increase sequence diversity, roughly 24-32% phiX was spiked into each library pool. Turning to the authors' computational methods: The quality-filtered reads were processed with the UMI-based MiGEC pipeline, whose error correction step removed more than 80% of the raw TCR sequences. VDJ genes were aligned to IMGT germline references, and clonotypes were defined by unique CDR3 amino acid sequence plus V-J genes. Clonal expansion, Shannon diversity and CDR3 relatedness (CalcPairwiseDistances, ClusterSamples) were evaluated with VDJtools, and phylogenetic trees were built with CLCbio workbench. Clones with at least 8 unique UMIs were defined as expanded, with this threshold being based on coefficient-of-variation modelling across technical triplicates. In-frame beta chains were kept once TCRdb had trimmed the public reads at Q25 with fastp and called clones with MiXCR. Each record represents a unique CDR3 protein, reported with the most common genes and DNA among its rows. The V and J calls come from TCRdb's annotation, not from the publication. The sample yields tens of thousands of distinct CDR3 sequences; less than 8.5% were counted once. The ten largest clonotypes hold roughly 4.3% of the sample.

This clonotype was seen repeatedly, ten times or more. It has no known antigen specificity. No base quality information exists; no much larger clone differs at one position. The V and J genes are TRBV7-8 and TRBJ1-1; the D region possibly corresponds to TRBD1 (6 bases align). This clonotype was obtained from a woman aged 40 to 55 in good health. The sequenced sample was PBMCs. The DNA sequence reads TGTGCCAGCAGCGCAGGGGTCAGCACTGAAGCTTTCTTT. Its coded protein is CASSAGVSTEAFF.